The clone carrying this TCR beta chain is a singleton in its sample. Its antigen is currently unknown. The amount of total RNA extracted per sample was at least 5.5 micrograms. Together with a sample-barcoded 5' primer, a J-beta primer mix was included in a second PCR lasting about 6 to 11 cycles. TCRdb called the 5' RACE reads again in MiXCR, with one record for every CDR3 protein. This sample has fewer than 900,000 distinct CDR3 sequences, with roughly 47% found just once. This record comes from a study of blood T cells in healthy people across ages. The V gene's germline CDR1 is SEHNR and CDR2 FQNEAQ (reference sequence). After removal of 0 bases from V and 2 bases from J, the junction contained 5 bases not matched to a gene. The CDR3 is made up of 17 amino acids. General observations from the study: Naive CD4+ cells and diversity were both higher in long-lived donors than in aged donors. Nothing was known about donor CMV status, and this possibly confounded expanded clonotype changes.

This sequence joins TRBV7-9 and TRBJ2-3, with TRBD1 matching over 10 bases. This sequence originates from a woman aged 55-75 years in good health. Sequenced sample: blood. The CDR3 loop is CASSLADRGQNTDTQYF. The CDR3 DNA is TGTGCCAGCAGCTTAGCAGACAGGGGGCAAAACACAGATACGCAGTATTTT.